This TCR beta chain was sequenced during a study of T cell responses to AZD1222 COVID-19 vaccine. This clone appeared a single time. Its antigen is not identified. The method was immunoSEQ multiplex PCR; TCRdb's version includes in-frame clones alone and lacks a portion of them. Of around 150,000 clones listed, 91% are singletons. General study results and limits: Spike-specific TCR depth and breadth grew after two AZD1222 doses.

The CDR3 contains 13 residues. Germline loops: CDR1 SGHRS, CDR2 YFSETQ. V was shortened by 7 bases and J by 7 bases, with 16 bases between the two germline ends. The clonotype was recovered from an adult who received the MenACWY meningococcal vaccine as a control. The chain couples TRBV5-1 to TRBJ2-3; D is unresolved. Source: peripheral blood, taken 28 days after the second dose of the MenACWY control vaccine. As DNA, the CDR3 is TGCGCCAGCCAGTTGGCCTTAGGGAATACGCAGTATTTT. This encodes CASQLALGNTQYF.